This T cell receptor beta chain was profiled in a study of blood T cell repertoires in COVID-19. Study-wide background: Samples taken during acute and convalescent COVID-19 were collected in the United States, Italy and Spain. T cells, B-cell-depleted T cells, or PBMCs provided the cDNA or gDNA that served as material.

Method: immunoSEQ multiplex PCR; TCRdb's copy keeps in-frame clones and lacks some. This table has hundreds of thousands of clones, roughly 80% appearing once. The germline V gene has CDR1 GTSNPN and CDR2 SVGIG (reference sequence). The CDR3 consists of 13 residues. V was cut by 3 bases and J by 11 bases, with 19 bases left in between. This clone has just a few counts. This TCR derives from a woman aged 80 or over with acute or convalescent COVID-19. V is TRBV30 and J is TRBJ1-2, with D possibly matching TRBD1 (5 bases). The sequenced sample consisted of peripheral blood. The CDR3 DNA sequence: TGTGCCTGGAGACACACCAGGGTCGTCGGATACACCTTC. This codes for CAWRHTRVVGYTF.